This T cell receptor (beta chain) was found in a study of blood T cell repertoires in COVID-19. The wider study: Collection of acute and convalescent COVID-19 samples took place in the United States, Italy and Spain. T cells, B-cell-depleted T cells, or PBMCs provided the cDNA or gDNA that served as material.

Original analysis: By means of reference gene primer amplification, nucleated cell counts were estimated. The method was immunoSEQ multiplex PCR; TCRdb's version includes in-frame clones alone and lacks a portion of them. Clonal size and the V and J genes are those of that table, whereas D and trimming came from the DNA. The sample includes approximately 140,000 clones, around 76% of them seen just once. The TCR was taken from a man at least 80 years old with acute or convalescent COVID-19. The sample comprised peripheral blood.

The DNA of the CDR3 is TGTGCCAGTAGTCCCCTAACAGGGAATGGCTACACCTTC. It translates to CASSPLTGNGYTF. This chain joins TRBV19 and TRBJ1-2; D might be TRBD1 (6 bases). In germline, CDR1 is LNHDA, CDR2 SQIVND (reference sequence). CDR3 length: 13 residues. With 5 bases removed from V and 6 bases from J, the gap between germline ends came to 13 bases. Based on the CDR3 plus reference TRBV19 and TRBJ1-2, the full variable domain is DGGITQSPKYLFRKEGQNVTLSCEQNLNHDAMYWYRQDPGQGLRLIYYSQIVNDFQKGDIAEGYSVSREKKESFPLTVTSAQKNPTAFYLCASSPLTGNGYTFGSGTRLTVV.